This T cell receptor (beta chain) comes out of a study of vaccination and CD4 T cells after COVID-19. Germline V gives CDR1 MGHDK, CDR2 SYGVNS. V was pared by 5 bases and J by 1 base, with 17 bases between. The CDR3 is 16 residues long. Cultured CD4+ T-cell DNA underwent Oncomine TCR Beta short-read sequencing. TCRdb redid the calling of the PCR reads with MiXCR, one entry per CDR3 protein. Seen here are 20,000 to 30,000 distinct CDR3 sequences, under 55% observed once, and the top ten hold 4.1%. Documented time point: late sampling 161 to 241 days after vaccination in three convalescent patients. Sample treatment: roughly 10-day PBMC culture with coronavirus spike peptide pools or control peptides (ViraFEST assay). Under the ViraFEST approach, antigen-specific T cells were expanded with peptide pools and TCRs subsequently sequenced. On this clonotype itself: What it recognizes is unknown.

This chain joins TRBV25-1 and TRBJ1-2, with D possibly being TRBD1 (6 bases). This receptor was taken from a human donor who had recovered from COVID-19. Sequenced here: CD4+ T cells from blood, cultured in vitro, sampled about 7 months after SARS-CoV-2 vaccination. CDR3 sequence (DNA): TGTGCCAGCAGTTCCGCCGACTTAGGGGGTAACTATGGCTACACCTTC. Translated: CASSSADLGGNYGYTF.